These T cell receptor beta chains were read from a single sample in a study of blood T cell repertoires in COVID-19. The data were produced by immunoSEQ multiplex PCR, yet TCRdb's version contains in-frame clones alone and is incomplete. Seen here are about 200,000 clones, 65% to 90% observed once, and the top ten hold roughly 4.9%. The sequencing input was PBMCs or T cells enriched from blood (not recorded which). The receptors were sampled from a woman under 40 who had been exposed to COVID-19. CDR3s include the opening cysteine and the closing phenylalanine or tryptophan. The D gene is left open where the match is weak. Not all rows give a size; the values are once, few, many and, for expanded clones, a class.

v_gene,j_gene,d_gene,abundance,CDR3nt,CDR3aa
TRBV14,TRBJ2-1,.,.,TGTGCCAGCAGCCAAGTCAAAGCTGCTGAGCAGTTCTTC,CASSQVKAAEQFF
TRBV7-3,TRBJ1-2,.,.,TGTGCCAGCAGCTTCCGGGACACCTCTTCTCTCTATGGCTACACCTTC,CASSFRDTSSLYGYTF
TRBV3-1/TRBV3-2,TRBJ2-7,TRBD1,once,TGTGCCAGCAGCCAGACAGGGCGGTCCTACGAGCAGTACTTC,CASSQTGRSYEQYF
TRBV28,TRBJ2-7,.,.,TGTGCCAGCAGTTCAGGGGTCCACGAGCAGTACTTC,CASSSGVHEQYF
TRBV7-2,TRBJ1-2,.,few,TGTGCCAGCAGCCTAAAGACGGGGTATGGCTACACCTTC,CASSLKTGYGYTF
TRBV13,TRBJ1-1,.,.,TGTGCCAGCAGCTTATTGGAGGGAATGAACACTGAAGCTTTCTTT,CASSLLEGMNTEAFF
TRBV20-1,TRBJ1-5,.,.,TGCAGTGCTAGTACCGGTAGCAATCAGCCCCAGCATTTT,CSASTGSNQPQHF
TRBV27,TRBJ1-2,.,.,TGTGCCAGCAGTTCGGTCTGGGGCGCTAACTATGGCTACACCTTC,CASSSVWGANYGYTF
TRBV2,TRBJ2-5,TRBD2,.,TGTGCCAGCACCCGAACTAGCGGGGGAGGTCAAGAGACCCAGTACTTC,CASTRTSGGGQETQYF
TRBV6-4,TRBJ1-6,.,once,TGTGCCAGCAGTGCGGAGACAGGTTTCGGTTCACCCCTCCACTTT,CASSAETGFGSPLHF
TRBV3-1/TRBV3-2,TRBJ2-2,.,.,TGTGCCAGCAGCCAAGATGGCAGGGGAAACACCGGGGAGCTGTTTTTT,CASSQDGRGNTGELFF
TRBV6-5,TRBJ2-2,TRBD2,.,TGTGCCAGCAGGCCGGGACTAAACACCGGGGAGCTGTTTTTT,CASRPGLNTGELFF
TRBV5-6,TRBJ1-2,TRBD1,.,TGTGCCAGCAGCTCAACTCAGGGGGGTAAGGCGGGAGGCTACACCTTC,CASSSTQGGKAGGYTF
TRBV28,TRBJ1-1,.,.,TGTGCCAGCAGGCGTCAGGGTGGGACTGAAGCTTTCTTT,CASRRQGGTEAFF
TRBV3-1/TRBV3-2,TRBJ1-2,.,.,TGTGCCAGCAGCCCGGACACCTCCTATGGCTACACCTTC,CASSPDTSYGYTF
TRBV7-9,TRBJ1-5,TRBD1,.,TGTGCCAGCAGCTTTTCAGGGGGGAGCAATCAGCCCCAGCATTTT,CASSFSGGSNQPQHF
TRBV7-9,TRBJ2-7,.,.,TGTGCCAGCAGCCGGAGGGACGGACCCTACGAGCAGTACTTC,CASSRRDGPYEQYF
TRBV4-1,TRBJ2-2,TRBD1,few,TGCGCCAGCAGCCAAGTAGTGATCGATCGGACAGGTCCGAACACCGGGGAGCTGTTTTTT,CASSQVVIDRTGPNTGELFF
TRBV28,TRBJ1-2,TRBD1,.,TGTGCCAGCAGTGGGGACAGAAACTATGGCTACACCTTC,CASSGDRNYGYTF
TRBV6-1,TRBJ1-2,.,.,TGTGCCAGCAGTGAAACCCTCCCCCGGGACTTCTATGGCTACACCTTC,CASSETLPRDFYGYTF
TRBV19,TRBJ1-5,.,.,TGTGCCAGTAGTCAGGACATTCATAGCAATCAGCCCCAGCATTTT,CASSQDIHSNQPQHF
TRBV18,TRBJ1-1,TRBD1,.,TGTGCCAGCTCACCACGATGGGACAGAACTGAAGCTTTCTTT,CASSPRWDRTEAFF
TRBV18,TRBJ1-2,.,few,TGTGCCAGCTCACCCCCGACAGTCACTAACTATGGCTACACCTTC,CASSPPTVTNYGYTF
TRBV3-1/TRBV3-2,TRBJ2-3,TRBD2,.,TGTGCCAGCAGTCCCCGACTAGCGGGGGTGGGGGATACGCAGTATTTT,CASSPRLAGVGDTQYF
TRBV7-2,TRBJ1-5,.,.,TGTGCCAGCAGCTTGCGACTTAATCAGCCCCAGCATTTT,CASSLRLNQPQHF
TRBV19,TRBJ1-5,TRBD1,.,TGTGCCAGTAGTACCCAGGGGGCTCAGCCCCAGCATTTT,CASSTQGAQPQHF
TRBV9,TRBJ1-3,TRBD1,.,TGTGCCAGCAGCGTCGACAGGGCCGGAAACACCATATATTTT,CASSVDRAGNTIYF
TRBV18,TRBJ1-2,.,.,TGTGCCAGCTCACCAGACATCGACAGCTATGGCTACACCTTC,CASSPDIDSYGYTF
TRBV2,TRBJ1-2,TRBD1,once,TGTGCCAGCAGTAATGACAGGGGACCCTCTAACTATGGCTACACCTTC,CASSNDRGPSNYGYTF
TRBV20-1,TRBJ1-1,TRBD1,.,TGCAGTGCTAGTGATGAACAGGGGAAGAACACTGAAGCTTTCTTT,CSASDEQGKNTEAFF
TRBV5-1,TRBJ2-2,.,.,TGCGCCAGCAGCTTGGCGGCAGGGAACACCGGGGAGCTGTTTTTT,CASSLAAGNTGELFF
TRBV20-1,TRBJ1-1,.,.,TGCAGTGCTAATGAGGGCGTGAACACTGAAGCTTTCTTT,CSANEGVNTEAFF
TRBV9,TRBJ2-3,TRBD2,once,TGTGCCAGCAGCGTAGTAGGAGCGGGGGGGTTGGCAGATACGCAGTATTTT,CASSVVGAGGLADTQYF
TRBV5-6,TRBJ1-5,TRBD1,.,TGTGCCAGCAGCTTGGGACAGGGAAAGAGCAATCAGCCCCAGCATTTT,CASSLGQGKSNQPQHF
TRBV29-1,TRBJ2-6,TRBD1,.,TGCAGCGTTGAGGCAGGGGGTCCCTACTCTGGGGCCAACGTCCTGACTTTC,CSVEAGGPYSGANVLTF
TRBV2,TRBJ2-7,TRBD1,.,TGTGCCAGCAGGCAAGACAGGGTTGGGTACTACGAGCAGTACTTC,CASRQDRVGYYEQYF
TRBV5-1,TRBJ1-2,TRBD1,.,TGCGCCAGCAGCTTGGCGGCAGGGGGCGCTCGGAGCTACACCTTC,CASSLAAGGARSYTF
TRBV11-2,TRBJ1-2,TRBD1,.,TGTGCCAGCAGCTTAGAACGACAGGGGCTCGGTCTAAAGGGCTACACCTTC,CASSLERQGLGLKGYTF
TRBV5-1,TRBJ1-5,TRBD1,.,TGCGCCAGCAGCTTAGGACAGGGCCACGGCAATCAGCCCCAGCATTTT,CASSLGQGHGNQPQHF
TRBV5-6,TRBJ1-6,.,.,TGTGCCAGCGCTTCTTCTATGGTGTCTGGTCTTCTCAATTCACCCCTCCACTTT,CASASSMVSGLLNSPLHF
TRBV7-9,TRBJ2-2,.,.,TGTGCCAGCAGCTTAGACGGGAACACCGGGGAGCTGTTTTTT,CASSLDGNTGELFF
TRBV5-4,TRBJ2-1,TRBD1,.,TGTGCCAGCAGCCCCCCCCAGGGGGCGATCAATGAGCAGTTCTTC,CASSPPQGAINEQFF